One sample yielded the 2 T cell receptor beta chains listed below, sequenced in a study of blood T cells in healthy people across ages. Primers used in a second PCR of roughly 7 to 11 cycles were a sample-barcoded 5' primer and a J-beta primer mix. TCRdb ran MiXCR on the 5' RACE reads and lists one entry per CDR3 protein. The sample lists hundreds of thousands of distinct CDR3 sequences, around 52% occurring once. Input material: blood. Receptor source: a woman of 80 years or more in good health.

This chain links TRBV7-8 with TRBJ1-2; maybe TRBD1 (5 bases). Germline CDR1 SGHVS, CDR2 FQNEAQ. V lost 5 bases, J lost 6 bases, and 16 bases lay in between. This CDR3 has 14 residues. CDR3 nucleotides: TGTGCCAGCAGCCAAGGGAGGGGACTGGATGGCTACACCTTC. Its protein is CASSQGRGLDGYTF.

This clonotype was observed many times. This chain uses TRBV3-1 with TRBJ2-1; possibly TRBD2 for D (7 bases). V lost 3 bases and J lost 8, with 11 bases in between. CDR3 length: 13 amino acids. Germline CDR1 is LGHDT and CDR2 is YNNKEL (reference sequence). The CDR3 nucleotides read TGTGCCAGCAGCCACGGGGGGCCTTATGAGCAGTTCTTC. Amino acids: CASSHGGPYEQFF.